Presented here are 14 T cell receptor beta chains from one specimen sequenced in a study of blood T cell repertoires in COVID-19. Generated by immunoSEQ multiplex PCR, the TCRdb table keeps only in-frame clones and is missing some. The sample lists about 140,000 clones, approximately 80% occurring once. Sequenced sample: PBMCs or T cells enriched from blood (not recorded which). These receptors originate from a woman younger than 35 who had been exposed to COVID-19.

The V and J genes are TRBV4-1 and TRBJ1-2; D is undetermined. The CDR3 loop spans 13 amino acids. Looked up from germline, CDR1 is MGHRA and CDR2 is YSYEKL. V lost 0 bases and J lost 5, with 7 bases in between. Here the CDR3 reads CASSQDGQYGYTF. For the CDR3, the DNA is TGCGCCAGCAGCCAAGATGGTCAGTATGGCTACACCTTC.

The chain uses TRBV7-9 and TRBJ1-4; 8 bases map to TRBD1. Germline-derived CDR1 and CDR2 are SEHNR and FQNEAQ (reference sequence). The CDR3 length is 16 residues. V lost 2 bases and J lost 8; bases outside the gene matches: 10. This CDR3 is CASSLPRTGYGEKLFF. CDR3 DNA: TGTGCCAGCAGCTTACCCCGGACAGGGTACGGAGAAAAACTGTTTTTT. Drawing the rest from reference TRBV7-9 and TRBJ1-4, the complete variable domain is DTGVSQNPRHKITKRGQNVTFRCDPISEHNRLYWYRQTLGQGPEFLTYFQNEAQLEKSRLLSDRFSAERPKGSFSTLEIQRTEQGDSAMYLCASSLPRTGYGEKLFFGSGTQLSVL.

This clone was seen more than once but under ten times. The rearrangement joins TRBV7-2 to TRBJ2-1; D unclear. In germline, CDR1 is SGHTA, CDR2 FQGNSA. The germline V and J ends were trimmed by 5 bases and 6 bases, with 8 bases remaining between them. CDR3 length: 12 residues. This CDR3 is CASSRLANEQFF. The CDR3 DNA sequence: TGTGCCAGCAGCCGCTTAGCCAATGAGCAGTTCTTC. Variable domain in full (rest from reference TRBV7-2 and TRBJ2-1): GAGVSQSPSNKVTEKGKDVELRCDPISGHTALYWYRQSLGQGLEFLIYFQGNSAPDKSGLPSDRFSAERTGGSVSTLTIQRTQQEDSAVYLCASSRLANEQFFGPGTRLTVL.

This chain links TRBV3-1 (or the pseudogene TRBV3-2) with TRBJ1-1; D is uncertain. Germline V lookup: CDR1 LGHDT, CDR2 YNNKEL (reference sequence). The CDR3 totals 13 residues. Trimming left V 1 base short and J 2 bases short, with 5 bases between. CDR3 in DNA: TGTGCCAGCAGCCAAGGACTAAACACTGAAGCTTTCTTT. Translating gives CASSQGLNTEAFF.

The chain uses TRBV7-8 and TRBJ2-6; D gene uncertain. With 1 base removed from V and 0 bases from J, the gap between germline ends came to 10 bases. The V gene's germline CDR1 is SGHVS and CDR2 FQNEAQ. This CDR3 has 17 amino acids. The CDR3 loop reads CASSLVGGSSGANVLTF. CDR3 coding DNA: TGTGCCAGCAGCTTAGTAGGCGGAAGCTCTGGGGCCAACGTCCTGACTTTC.

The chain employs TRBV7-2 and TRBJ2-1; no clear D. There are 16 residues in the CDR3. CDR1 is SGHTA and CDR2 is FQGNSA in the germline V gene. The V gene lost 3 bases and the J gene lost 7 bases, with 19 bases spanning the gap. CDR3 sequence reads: CASSFRSGSFSNEQFF. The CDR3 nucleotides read TGTGCCAGCAGCTTCCGCTCGGGTTCGTTCTCAAATGAGCAGTTCTTC.

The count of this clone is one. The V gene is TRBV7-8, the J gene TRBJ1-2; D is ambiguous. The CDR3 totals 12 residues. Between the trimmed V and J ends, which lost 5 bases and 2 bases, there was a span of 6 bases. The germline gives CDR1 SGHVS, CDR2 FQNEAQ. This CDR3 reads CASSRSNYGYTF. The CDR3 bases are TGTGCCAGCAGCCGATCAAACTATGGCTACACCTTC. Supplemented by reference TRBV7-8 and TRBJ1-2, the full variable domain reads GAGVSQSPRYKVAKRGQDVALRCDPISGHVSLFWYQQALGQGPEFLTYFQNEAQLDKSGLPSDRFFAERPEGSVSTLKIQRTQQEDSAVYLCASSRSNYGYTFGSGTRLTVV.

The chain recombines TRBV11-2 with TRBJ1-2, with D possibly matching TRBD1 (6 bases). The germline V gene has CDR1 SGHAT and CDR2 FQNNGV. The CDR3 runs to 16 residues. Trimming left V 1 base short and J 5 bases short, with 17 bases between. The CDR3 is CASSLGVNRVNYGYTF. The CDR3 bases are TGTGCCAGCAGCTTAGGGGTCAACAGGGTGAATTATGGCTACACCTTC.

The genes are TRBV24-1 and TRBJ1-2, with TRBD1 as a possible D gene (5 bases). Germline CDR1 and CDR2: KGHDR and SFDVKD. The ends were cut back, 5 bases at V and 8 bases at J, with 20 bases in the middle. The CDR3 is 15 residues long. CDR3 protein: CATSGGPWGLGGYTF. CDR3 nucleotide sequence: TGTGCCACCAGTGGAGGGCCCTGGGGACTGGGGGGCTACACCTTC.

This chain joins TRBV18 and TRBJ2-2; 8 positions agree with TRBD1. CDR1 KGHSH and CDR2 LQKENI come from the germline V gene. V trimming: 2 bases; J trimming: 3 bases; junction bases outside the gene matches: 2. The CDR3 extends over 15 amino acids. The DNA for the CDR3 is TGTGCCAGCTCACCATTGGACAGGGACACCGGGGAGCTGTTTTTT. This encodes CASSPLDRDTGELFF.

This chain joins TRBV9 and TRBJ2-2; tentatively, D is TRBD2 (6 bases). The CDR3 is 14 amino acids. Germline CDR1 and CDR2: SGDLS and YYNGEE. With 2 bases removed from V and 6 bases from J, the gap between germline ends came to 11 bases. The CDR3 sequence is CASSVGGEAGELFF. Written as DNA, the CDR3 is TGTGCCAGCAGCGTCGGTGGGGAGGCCGGGGAGCTGTTTTTT.

The chain's CDR3 is CASSPSGQGVTDTQYF. DNA of the CDR3: TGTGCCAGCAGCCCAAGCGGACAGGGGGTAACAGATACGCAGTATTTT. The chain has TRBV9 and TRBJ2-3; 10 nucleotides align to TRBD1. CDR3 size: 16 residues. In germline, CDR1 is SGDLS, CDR2 YYNGEE. V was pared by 4 bases and J by 3 bases, with 8 bases of the junction left unmatched.

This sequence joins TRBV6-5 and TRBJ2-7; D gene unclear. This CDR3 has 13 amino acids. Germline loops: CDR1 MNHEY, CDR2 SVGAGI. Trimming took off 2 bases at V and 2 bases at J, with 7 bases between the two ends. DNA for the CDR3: TGTGCCAGCAGTTACCCTCCCGCCTACGAGCAGTACTTC. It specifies CASSYPPAYEQYF.

The CDR3: CASSVYNEQFF. CDR3 DNA sequence: TGCGCCTCCTCCGTGTACAATGAGCAGTTCTTC. The rearrangement links TRBV10-2 to TRBJ2-1, with D unclear. V lost 11 bases, J lost 4 bases, and 9 bases lay in between. This CDR3 region has 11 residues. The germline CDR1 and CDR2 sequences are WSHSY and SAAADI.